These 17 T cell receptor beta chains originate from one sample sequenced in a study of control samples from healthy donors and cancer patients. Repertoires were generated with immunoSEQ multiplex PCR, while TCRdb's copy carries only in-frame clones and drops some. The repertoire holds about 51,000 clones, with about nine tenths as singletons. The sample comprised PBMCs. The receptor source for this set is a man aged 35-49 years with colorectal cancer.

The chain carries TRBV19 and TRBJ1-5, with a weak D call TRBD1 (6 bases). The germline V gene has CDR1 LNHDA and CDR2 SQIVND (reference sequence). Trimming left V 2 bases short and J 2 bases short, with 10 bases between. The CDR3 is made up of 15 amino acids. For the CDR3, the DNA is TGTGCCAGTAGTATACAGGGGTCCGGCAATCAGCCCCAGCATTTT. Protein sequence: CASSIQGSGNQPQHF.

The chain couples TRBV6-1 to TRBJ1-4; D unresolved. The CDR3 extends over 15 amino acids. V was trimmed by 3 bases and J by 0 bases, leaving 8 bases between them. Germline CDR1 and CDR2: MNHNS and SASEGT. In nucleotides, the CDR3 is TGTGCCAGCAGTGACAAGTTTGCAACTAATGAAAAACTGTTTTTT. Protein product: CASSDKFATNEKLFF.

The chain recombines TRBV10-3 with TRBJ1-2; 7 bases map to TRBD1. V shed 0 bases, J shed 1 base, and the junction held 5 bases outside the gene matches. The CDR3 totals 16 residues. CDR1 is ENHRY, CDR2 SYGVKD, per germline. CDR3: CAISESGGGSNYGYTF. The CDR3, as DNA: TGTGCCATCAGTGAGTCGGGAGGGGGCAGTAACTATGGCTACACCTTC.

The chain uses TRBV5-1 and TRBJ2-2, with D hard to call. CDR3 length equals 16 residues. Between the trimmed V and J ends, which lost 4 bases and 1 base, there was a span of 14 bases. Germline V gives CDR1 SGHRS, CDR2 YFSETQ. The CDR3 sequence: CASSRGPFGNTGELFF. The CDR3 DNA reads as TGCGCCAGCAGCCGTGGGCCCTTTGGGAACACCGGGGAGCTGTTTTTT.

The chain links TRBV3-1 (or the pseudogene TRBV3-2) to TRBJ2-2; D ambiguous. CDR1 and CDR2 (germline): LGHDT, YNNKEL (reference sequence). This CDR3 spans 15 amino acids. Between the trimmed V and J ends, which lost 4 bases and 6 bases, there was a span of 15 bases. The CDR3 DNA follows: TGTGCCAGCAGCCGACCGCAAGCATTAGCCGGGGAGCTGTTTTTT. It encodes CASSRPQALAGELFF.

This sequence joins TRBV19 and TRBJ1-3; 9 nucleotides line up with TRBD1. CDR1 and CDR2 from the germline V gene are LNHDA and SQIVND (reference sequence). The CDR3 has 16 amino acids. V was pared by 2 bases and J by 2 bases, with 4 bases of the junction left unmatched. CDR3 DNA sequence: TGTGCCAGTAGTATAAGCGACAGGGGGGCTGGAAACACCATATATTTT. This translates into CASSISDRGAGNTIYF.

The chain combines TRBV6-4 with TRBJ2-1; D gene unclear. The CDR3 extends over 9 amino acids. The germline V gene has CDR1 MRHNA and CDR2 SNTAGT. The V and J ends lost 7 bases and 13 bases respectively, with 8 bases between them. CDR3 amino acids: CASIGQQFF. In nucleotides, the CDR3 is TGTGCCAGCATCGGCCAACAGTTCTTC.

The rearrangement links TRBV7-2 to TRBJ2-2; tentative D call: TRBD2 (5 bases). The CDR3 has 17 residues. The germline V and J ends were trimmed by 1 base and 4 bases, with 16 bases remaining between them. Germline CDR1 SGHTA, CDR2 FQGNSA. Here the CDR3 DNA reads TGTGCCAGCAGCTTAGGGACGTGGGAGCCAGCCACCGGGGAGCTGTTTTTT. It translates to CASSLGTWEPATGELFF.

V gene TRBV14 combines with J gene TRBJ2-3; perhaps TRBD2 as D (6 bases). CDR1 is SGHDN and CDR2 is FVKESK in the germline V gene. This CDR3 is 15 amino acids long. Trimming removed 6 bases at V and 2 bases at J, with 15 bases between. CDR3 in amino acids: CASSGPGLFTDTQYF. For the CDR3, the DNA is TGTGCCAGCAGTGGACCGGGACTCTTCACAGATACGCAGTATTTT.

The rearrangement uses TRBV10-3 and TRBJ2-5, with 7 bases fitting TRBD1. Germline assignment: CDR1 ENHRY and CDR2 SYGVKD. The CDR3 length is 14 residues. V gave up 5 bases and J gave up 2 bases; unmatched junction bases: 5. CDR3 sequence reads: CAISLSGQQETQYF. In nucleotides, the CDR3 is TGTGCCATCAGTCTGTCGGGACAGCAAGAGACCCAGTACTTC.

The chain employs TRBV18 and TRBJ1-5, with D uncertain. The CDR3 covers 13 residues. Germline CDR1 and CDR2: KGHSH and LQKENI. The ends were cut back, 1 base at V and 5 bases at J, with 6 bases in the middle. The CDR3 loop reads CASSPHPDQPQHF. The CDR3 DNA sequence: TGTGCCAGCTCACCACATCCTGATCAGCCCCAGCATTTT.

V usage is TRBV18 and J usage is TRBJ2-7, with D perhaps given as TRBD1 or TRBD2 (5 bases each). The length of the CDR3 is 15 residues. Trimming took off 2 bases at V and 7 bases at J, with 18 bases between the two ends. CDR1 KGHSH and CDR2 LQKENI come from the germline V gene. In DNA, the CDR3 is TGTGCCAGCTCACCATACGGGGTTCCAGGGCGGGAGCAGTACTTC. As protein: CASSPYGVPGREQYF.

The V gene is TRBV5-5, the J gene TRBJ2-7; 8 nucleotides agree with TRBD1. Germline loops: CDR1 SGHKS, CDR2 YYEKEE (reference sequence). The CDR3 covers 15 residues. V dropped 0 bases and J dropped 2; count of bases not matched to a gene: 4. CDR3 coding DNA: TGTGCCAGCAGCTTGGCGACAGGGGAACCCTACGAGCAGTACTTC. Translating gives CASSLATGEPYEQYF.

The rearrangement joins TRBV4-3 to TRBJ1-4; 8 bases map to TRBD1. CDR3 length equals 15 residues. With V trimmed by 8 bases and J by 0 bases, 5 bases remained unmatched. Germline V CDR1 and CDR2: LGHNA, YSLEER. The CDR3 sequence is CASPKTGATNEKLFF. For the CDR3, the DNA is TGCGCCAGCCCAAAGACAGGGGCAACTAATGAAAAACTGTTTTTT.

This chain connects TRBV5-1 to TRBJ2-5, with no clear D. Germline CDR1 and CDR2: SGHRS and YFSETQ. V lost 5 bases and J lost 3, with 11 bases in between. The CDR3 runs to 13 residues. Here the CDR3 reads CASRLLFKETQYF. In DNA, the CDR3 is TGCGCCAGCAGATTGCTTTTTAAAGAGACCCAGTACTTC.

The rearrangement joins TRBV4-1 to TRBJ1-1, with D possibly TRBD1 on 5 matching bases. CDR1 and CDR2 (germline): MGHRA, YSYEKL. Trimming stripped 4 bases from V and 7 bases from J, with 16 bases between. The CDR3 sequence is 14 residues long. CDR3 DNA: TGCGCCAGCAGCCCGTTTAACCGGGACGATGAAGCTTTCTTT. This translates into CASSPFNRDDEAFF.

The J gene is TRBJ2-3, the V gene TRBV10-1; 9 nucleotides match TRBD2. Germline CDR1 is WNHNN and CDR2 is SYGVQD (reference sequence). V was clipped by 6 bases and J by 4 bases; unmatched bases: 11. The CDR3 spans 16 residues. The CDR3 region has the DNA TGCGCCAGCAGCGGCCTTAGGCGGGAGGGCGCAGATACGCAGTATTTT. Its translation: CASSGLRREGADTQYF.